This T cell receptor (beta chain) was obtained from a study of T cell repertoires in cytomegalovirus infection. From the reads, TCRdb called clonotypes with MiXCR, one entry per CDR3 protein. The table includes 400,000 to 600,000 distinct CDR3 sequences, about 42% detected once. The length of the CDR3 is 15 residues. CDR1 and CDR2 (germline): SGHVS, FQNEAQ. The V end lost 2 bases, the J end lost 11 bases, and 21 bases lay between the germline ends. Turning to this clonotype: What it binds is not known.

Study-level results: Across the ex vivo response, the dominant clonotypes were HLA-C-restricted CMV-specific TCR beta clonotypes.

The V and J genes are TRBV7-8 and TRBJ1-1; D may be TRBD1 (5 bases). This TCR was sampled from a human donor in good health (CMV status not recorded). Some clones in this sample may be carry-over from other donors' samples. Sequencing used cultured PBMCs, obtained from culture after CMV antigen stimulation. In DNA form, the CDR3 reads TGTGCCAGCAGCTTATCCGTGACTTACGGGGCCGGCGCTTTCTTT. Translation: CASSLSVTYGAGAFF.